The table lists the clone carrying this TCR beta chain with a few counts. Time point meaning: patch test 1, 2 weeks after DPC sensitization. The treatment here: therapeutic diphenylcyclopropenone sensitization with weekly scalp DPC. The sample comes from a study of human T cells and chemical hapten exposure. The overall study: Alopecia areata, totalis or universalis affected patients who were mostly female.

V shed 4 bases and J shed 2 bases, with 15 bases lying between them. The CDR3 contains 17 residues. CDR1 LGHNA and CDR2 YNFKEQ come from the germline V gene. The library tagged each cDNA molecule with unique molecular identifiers. TCRdb recomputed calls from the RACE reads with MiXCR, one row per CDR3 protein. The data contain about 340,000 distinct CDR3 sequences, about 7% of them singletons. Sample: whole blood, taken in connection with sensitization to the hapten diphenylcyclopropenone (DPC). The receptor comes from a woman aged 18-29 years with alopecia areata. Some clones in this sample may be carry-over from other donors' samples. The chain couples TRBV4-2 to TRBJ2-6; tentative D call: TRBD1 (5 bases). The CDR3: CASSPSVGQTGANVLTF. For the CDR3, the DNA is TGTGCCAGCAGCCCTTCAGTGGGGCAAACTGGGGCCAACGTCCTGACTTTC.